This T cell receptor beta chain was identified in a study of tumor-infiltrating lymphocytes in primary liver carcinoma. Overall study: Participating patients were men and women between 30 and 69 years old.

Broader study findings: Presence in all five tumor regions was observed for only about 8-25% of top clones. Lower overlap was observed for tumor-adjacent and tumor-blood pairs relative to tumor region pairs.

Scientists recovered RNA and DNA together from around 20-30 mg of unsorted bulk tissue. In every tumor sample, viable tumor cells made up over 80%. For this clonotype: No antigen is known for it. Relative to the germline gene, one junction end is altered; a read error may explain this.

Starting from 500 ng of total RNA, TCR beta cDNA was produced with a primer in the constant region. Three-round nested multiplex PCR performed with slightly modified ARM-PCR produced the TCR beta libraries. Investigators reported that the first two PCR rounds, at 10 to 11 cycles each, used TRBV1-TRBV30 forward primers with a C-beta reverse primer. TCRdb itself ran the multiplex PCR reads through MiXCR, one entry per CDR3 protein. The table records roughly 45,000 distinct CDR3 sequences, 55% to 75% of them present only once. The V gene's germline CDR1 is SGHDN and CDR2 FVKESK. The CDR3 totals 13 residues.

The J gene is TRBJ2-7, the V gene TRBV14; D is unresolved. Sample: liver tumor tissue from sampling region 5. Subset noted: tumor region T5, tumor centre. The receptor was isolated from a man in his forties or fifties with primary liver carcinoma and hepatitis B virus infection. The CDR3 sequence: CASSQGPSYEEYF. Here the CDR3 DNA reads TGTGCCAGCAGCCAAGGTCCCTCCTACGAGGAGTACTTC.